The rows below give T cell receptor beta chains drawn from one sample of a study of cytomegalovirus exposure and HLA in healthy donors. Data came from immunoSEQ multiplex PCR; TCRdb stores just in-frame clones and leaves some out. The sample lists under 200,000 clones; about nine tenths were seen once. The sequenced sample consisted of PBMCs. These receptors were obtained from a woman between 25 and 40 years old in good health and CMV-seronegative. CDR3s include the opening cysteine and the closing phenylalanine or tryptophan. A D gene is named only where the DNA matches it firmly. Size is omitted from some rows. Given values are once, few, many or a class for expanded clones.

>NA|NA|TRBJ2-6|18|TRBV27
TGTGCCAGCAGTTCGGTACTAGCCCACCACACTGGGGCCAACGTCCTGACTTTC
CASSSVLAHHTGANVLTF
>TRBD1|NA|TRBJ1-2|15|TRBV7-9
TGTGCCAGCAGCTTAGTGACCGGACAGGTCTATGGCTACACCTTC
CASSLVTGQVYGYTF
>NA|NA|TRBJ2-2|12|TRBV6-6
TGTGCCAGCAGCGTAGACATCTCAAAGCTGTTTTTT
CASSVDISKLFF
>NA|NA|TRBJ1-2|15|TRBV4-3
TGCGCCAGCAGCCAAGATGAGGGAGCTAACTATGGCTACACCTTC
CASSQDEGANYGYTF
>NA|NA|TRBJ2-3|15|TRBV5-6
TGTGCCAGCAGCTCAGGGCCGTGGGGCACAGATACGCAGTATTTT
CASSSGPWGTDTQYF
>NA|few|TRBJ1-6|15|TRBV7-8
TGTGCCAGCAGCTCGGAGGACTCCTATAATTCACCCCTCCACTTT
CASSSEDSYNSPLHF
>TRBD2|NA|TRBJ2-2|15|TRBV10-3
TGTGCCATCGGACAGACTAGCGGAAATACCGGGGAGCTGTTTTTT
CAIGQTSGNTGELFF
>TRBD1|NA|TRBJ2-1|15|TRBV5-4
TGTGCCAGCAGTCCCGGGACAGGGGACCACAATGAGCAGTTCTTC
CASSPGTGDHNEQFF
>TRBD1|NA|TRBJ1-2|16|TRBV4-1
TGCGCCAGCAGCCAAGAGGGCCAGGGGGCAGGCTATGGCTACACCTTC
CASSQEGQGAGYGYTF
>NA|NA|TRBJ1-4|17|TRBV6-1
TGTGCCAGCAGTGAAGCGCTATCGGGGGGCGCGGGTGAAAAACTGTTTTTT
CASSEALSGGAGEKLFF
>NA|NA|TRBJ2-4|16|TRBV4-3
TGCGCCAGCAGCCGGAAGAAGAGCATAGCCAAAAACATTCAGTACTTC
CASSRKKSIAKNIQYF
>TRBD2|NA|TRBJ2-3|16|TRBV6-5
TGTGCCAGCAGTTATGGACTAGCGGGAACCACAGATACGCAGTATTTT
CASSYGLAGTTDTQYF
>TRBD1|NA|TRBJ1-1|12|TRBV29-1
TGCAGCGTTGGGGACAGTTCCACTGAAGCTTTCTTT
CSVGDSSTEAFF
>TRBD2|NA|TRBJ2-2|17|TRBV7-3
TGTGCCAGCAGCTTAATACCGGGACTAGCAGCCGACGGGGAGCTGTTTTTT
CASSLIPGLAADGELFF
>NA|NA|TRBJ2-1|12|TRBV5-4
TGTGCCAGCAGCTTGCGACCGGATGAGCAGTTCTTC
CASSLRPDEQFF
>NA|NA|TRBJ2-1|15|TRBV5-1
TGCGCCAGCAGCCGTGGTCAGTCACCATCTAATGAGCAGTTCTTC
CASSRGQSPSNEQFF
>TRBD2|NA|TRBJ2-7|16|TRBV4-3
TGCGCCAGCAGCCGGTCGGGGGGTAGGAACTCCTACGAGCAGTACTTC
CASSRSGGRNSYEQYF
>NA|NA|TRBJ2-2|18|TRBV4-2
TGTGCCAGCAGCCAAGCAACGACAGGAGACATCAACACCGGGGAGCTGTTTTTT
CASSQATTGDINTGELFF
>NA|NA|TRBJ2-5|14|TRBV6-1
TGTGCCAGCACGTTTAGGGGATCGTTGGAGACCCAGTACTTC
CASTFRGSLETQYF
>NA|NA|TRBJ1-1|15|TRBV4-3
TGCGCCAGCAGCCAAGATACATACCGGGAGCGAGGGGCTTTCTTT
CASSQDTYRERGAFF
>NA|NA|TRBJ1-1|13|TRBV28
TGTGCCAGCACCAGGGCGAGGGAAGCTGAAGCTTTCTTT
CASTRAREAEAFF
>TRBD1|NA|TRBJ1-5|14|TRBV5-6
TGTGCCAGCAGCTTTCAGGGGACAGGTCAGCCCCAGCATTTT
CASSFQGTGQPQHF
>TRBD1|NA|TRBJ2-7|12|TRBV6-1
TGTGCCAGCAACGACAGGGTCGGCGAGCAGTACTTC
CASNDRVGEQYF
>NA|few|TRBJ2-6|13|TRBV5-1
TGCGCCAGCAGCACCTCTGGGGCCAACGTCCTGACTTTC
CASSTSGANVLTF
>NA|NA|TRBJ2-1|8|TRBV7-9
TGTGCCAGCAGCTTCACGTTCTTC
CASSFTFF
>NA|NA|TRBJ2-1|11|TRBV7-3
TGTGCCAGCAGCTTAGGTAGTGAGCAGTTCTTC
CASSLGSEQFF